The clone carrying this T cell receptor beta chain was seen only a few times. Its antigen is as yet unknown. Uncultured naive and memory CD4+ T cells supplied DNA for deep TCR-beta sequencing. The method was immunoSEQ multiplex PCR; TCRdb's version includes in-frame clones alone and lacks a portion of them. Found here are 65,000 or so clones, about 87% of them singletons; the top ten hold 1.5% to 2%. This specimen comes from a study of CD4 T cells in relation to SARS-CoV-2 and coronaviruses. Study-wide results and caveats: This crossreactivity analysis covered spike protein alone, no other viral proteins. Compared with monoreactive clones, crossreactive clones showed significantly weaker SARS-CoV-2 expansion.

V was clipped by 4 bases and J by 11 bases, with 20 bases between them. Germline loops: CDR1 LGHDT, CDR2 YNNKEL (reference sequence). CDR3 length: 14 amino acids. Unexposed donor CD4+ T cells date from about 2011-2018, before the COVID-19 pandemic. The chain has TRBV3-1 (or the pseudogene TRBV3-2) and TRBJ1-1, with D perhaps TRBD1 (6 bases). The TCR originated in a human donor in good health. The sequencing sample was made of memory CD4+ T cells from PBMCs. The DNA of the CDR3 is TGTGCCAGCAGCCCCCCGGGGGGGCCCTTCGGGGCTTTCTTT. This sequence encodes CASSPPGGPFGAFF.